This T cell receptor beta chain was retrieved from a study of OX40 agonist ivuxolimab in advanced cancers. Overall study: Each dose-escalation patient presented with hepatocellular carcinoma, melanoma, renal cell or head and neck cancer. In three patients, partial responses were observed, one with hepatocellular carcinoma and two with cutaneous melanoma. Study conclusions and caveats: Both CD4+ and CD8+ T cell populations in blood had undergone clonal expansion by week 6 at 0.1 to 3.0 mg/kg.

The V and J ends lost 6 bases and 0 bases respectively, with 2 bases between them. There are 10 residues in the CDR3. Per germline, CDR1 DFQATT and CDR2 SNEGSKA (reference sequence). As concerns this clone: Its antigen is not known.

Measured with immunoSEQ multiplex PCR; TCRdb has only the in-frame clones, and not every one. Of over 100,000 clones in the sample, about nine tenths are singletons; the top ten hold approximately 0.99%. This material consisted of CD4+ or CD8+ T cells sorted from blood, taken in a trial of the OX40 agonist ivuxolimab. The chain carries TRBV20-1 and TRBJ2-5; D uncertain. This clonotype was sampled from an adult with an advanced solid tumor such as melanoma, head and neck, liver or kidney cancer. The CDR3 bases are TGCAGTGCCGACCAAGAGACCCAGTACTTC. It translates to CSADQETQYF.